This T cell receptor (beta chain) was identified in a study of blood T cells in healthy people across ages. The CDR3 covers 13 residues. The germline V gene encodes CDR1 SGHDT and CDR2 YYEEEE. Trimming removed 0 bases from V and 8 bases from J, with 11 bases in between. Whole-study results and caveats: Age brought a roughly linear fall in TCR beta diversity measured per million T cells.

About this clonotype: What it binds is not known.

A sample-barcoded 5' primer and a J-beta primer mix were used in a second PCR of roughly 7 to 11 cycles. Through a template-switch adaptor with 12 random nucleotides, each cDNA molecule received a tag. Each CDR3 protein gets one entry after TCRdb re-called the 5' RACE reads with MiXCR. The repertoire includes 900,000 to 950,000 distinct CDR3 sequences, roughly 28% of them detected once, and roughly 10% sits in the top ten. This same sample was also part of a study on T cells of mothers and their children.

The chain couples TRBV5-6 to TRBJ1-2; D gene unclear. The receptor comes from a woman in her thirties or forties in good health. The sequenced sample was blood. CDR3 nucleotides: TGTGCCAGCAGCTTGGCCGCGGTCGGGGGCTACACCTTC. It codes for CASSLAAVGGYTF.